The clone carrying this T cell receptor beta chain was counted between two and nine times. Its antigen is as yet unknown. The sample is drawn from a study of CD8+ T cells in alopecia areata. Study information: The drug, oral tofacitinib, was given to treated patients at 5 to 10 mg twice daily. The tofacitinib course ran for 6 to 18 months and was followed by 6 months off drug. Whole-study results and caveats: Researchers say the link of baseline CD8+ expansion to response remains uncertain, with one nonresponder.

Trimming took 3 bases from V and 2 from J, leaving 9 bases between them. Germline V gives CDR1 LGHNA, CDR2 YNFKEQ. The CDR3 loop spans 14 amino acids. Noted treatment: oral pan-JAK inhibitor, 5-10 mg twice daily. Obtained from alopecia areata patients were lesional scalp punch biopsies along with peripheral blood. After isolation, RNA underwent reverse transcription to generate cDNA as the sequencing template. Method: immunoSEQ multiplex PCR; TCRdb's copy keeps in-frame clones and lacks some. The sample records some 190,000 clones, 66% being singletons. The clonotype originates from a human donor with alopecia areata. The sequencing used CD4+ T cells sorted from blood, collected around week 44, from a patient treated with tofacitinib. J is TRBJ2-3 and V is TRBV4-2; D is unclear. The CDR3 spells CASSHPTSTDTQYF. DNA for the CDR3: TGTGCCAGCAGCCATCCTACCTCCACAGATACGCAGTATTTT.